A single sample is the source of the 8 T cell receptor beta chains below, sequenced in a study of beta chain features in type 1 diabetes. The study reverse transcribed the entire isolated RNA, so it sequenced expressed TCRB transcripts. Data came from immunoSEQ multiplex PCR; TCRdb stores just in-frame clones and leaves some out. The data contain about 400,000 clones, 10% to 15% of them singletons. Sequenced: naive CD4+ T cells from blood. The receptors were gathered from a man between 18 and 29 years old in good health.

V usage is TRBV4-3 and J usage is TRBJ1-4; maybe TRBD1 (6 bases). Looked up from germline, CDR1 is LGHNA and CDR2 is YSLEER. V was shortened by 2 bases and J by 8 bases, with 18 bases between the two germline ends. The CDR3 sequence is 16 residues long. The CDR3 nucleotides read TGCGCCAGCAGCCAAAGTAGGGACACTTCGGTGGAAAAACTGTTTTTT. This translates into CASSQSRDTSVEKLFF.

This chain links TRBV7-3 with TRBJ2-7; 8 nucleotides line up with TRBD2. The CDR3 contains 14 residues. Per germline, CDR1 SGHTA and CDR2 FQGTGA. The ends lost 5 bases at V and 2 bases at J; junction bases unmatched: 5. CDR3 loop: CASSVAGPPYEQYF. In DNA form, the CDR3 reads TGTGCCAGCAGCGTAGCGGGGCCCCCCTACGAGCAGTACTTC.

This clone has just a few counts. This sequence joins TRBV5-4 and TRBJ2-7, with D maybe TRBD2 (7 bases). Germline CDR1 SGHNT, CDR2 YYREEE (reference sequence). This CDR3 is 14 amino acids long. The V and J ends lost 4 bases and 7 bases respectively, with 18 bases between them. This CDR3 is CASSRGQGREEQYF. CDR3 DNA sequence: TGTGCCAGCAGCCGGGGCCAGGGGAGGGAGGAGCAGTACTTC.

In this sample, this clone turned up a few times. This chain connects TRBV9 to TRBJ1-1; D call uncertain. Germline V lookup: CDR1 SGDLS, CDR2 YYNGEE. V gave up 0 bases and J gave up 1 base, with 7 bases separating them. The CDR3 has 14 amino acids. CDR3 in amino acids: CASSVGDKNTEAFF. CDR3 nucleotide sequence: TGTGCCAGCAGCGTAGGTGACAAGAACACTGAAGCTTTCTTT.

This clone was recorded a few times. The J gene is TRBJ2-6, the V gene TRBV7-3; D is possibly TRBD1 (5 bases). V dropped 5 bases and J dropped 0 bases, with 17 bases sitting between them. Germline assignment: CDR1 SGHTA and CDR2 FQGTGA. The CDR3 covers 18 residues. CDR3 coding DNA: TGTGCCAGCAGCCCCCAGGGCGGATTAAACTCTGGGGCCAACGTCCTGACTTTC. It specifies CASSPQGGLNSGANVLTF.

The CDR3 spells CASSQEGPGQGLYQETQYF. DNA for the CDR3: TGCGCCAGCAGCCAAGAGGGACCGGGACAGGGGTTGTACCAAGAGACCCAGTACTTC. The chain is built from TRBV4-3 and TRBJ2-5, with 10 bases matching TRBD1. Germline-derived CDR1 and CDR2 are LGHNA and YSLEER. The length of the CDR3 is 19 residues. V was pared by 0 bases and J by 0 bases, with 10 bases of the junction left unmatched.

The chain has TRBV6-5 and TRBJ2-7; no clear D. Looked up from germline, CDR1 is MNHEY and CDR2 is SVGAGI. The CDR3 spans 15 residues. Trimming removed 0 bases at V and 4 bases at J, with 13 bases between. The CDR3 reads CASSYSIPSRYEQYF. CDR3 nucleotides: TGTGCCAGCAGTTACTCGATCCCTAGTAGGTACGAGCAGTACTTC.

The chain uses TRBV29-1 and TRBJ2-5; no firm D call. With 6 bases removed from V and 4 bases from J, the gap between germline ends came to 18 bases. The CDR3 consists of 14 residues. Per germline, CDR1 SQVTM and CDR2 ANQGSEA. The DNA of the CDR3 is TGCAGCGTCCGATCCAGATATCCCCCAGAGACCCAGTACTTC. It codes for CSVRSRYPPETQYF.